The sample holds many counts of the clone carrying this T cell receptor (beta chain). Antigen specificity is unknown. The sample is drawn from a study of neurological immune-mediated disorders. Study-level findings and limits: Private repertoires in all groups were suggested by the absence of shared CDR3 amino acid sequences among expanded clones across subjects.

Germline V gene data show CDR1 as SGHAT and CDR2 as FQDESV (reference sequence). The CDR3 is made up of 12 amino acids. Trimming shortened V by 4 bases and J by 14 bases, and 15 bases separated the two germline ends. The cells used in sorted libraries, CD4+ or CD8+ T cells, numbered 1 million. TCRdb called the 5' RACE reads again in MiXCR, with one record for every CDR3 protein. The table includes some 15,000 distinct CDR3 sequences, approximately 7.7% detected once. The J gene is TRBJ2-1, the V gene TRBV11-1; D remains unclear. This receptor was taken from a woman aged 40-49 years in good health. Sequenced: CD8+ T cells from blood. CDR3 loop: CASSSFAADKFF. For the CDR3, the DNA is TGTGCCAGCAGCTCCTTTGCTGCAGACAAGTTCTTC.